This TCR beta chain was identified during a study of blood T cells in healthy people across ages (dated by TCRdb to about 2015). Some background on the complete study: In model experiments, template switching captured about one uniquely barcoded TCR beta cDNA molecule for every two T cells. Using deep sequencing normalized with unique cDNA molecular identifiers, the study measured how TCR beta repertoire diversity changes with age. The donors were divided into four age groups: young (average approximately 17 years), middle-aged (around 41), aged (roughly 60) and long-lived (nearly 85). Donors of different ages were randomly distributed across sequencing lanes to avoid experimental bias. Using the same blood draw, the study looked at two additional independent replicas of 1 million unique cDNA reads for two donors, one aged 18 to 30 and the other aged 80 or older. What the work shows at the level of the full study, not this receptor alone: Conclusive comparison of naive and antigen-experienced compartments was prevented by the profiling of bulk unsorted PBMCs. Donor CMV infection status was unknown, potentially confounding age-related changes in expanded clonotypes. Estimates of total diversity based on one million sequenced T cells were regarded as lower bounds and as underestimates. The long-lived group showed more naive CD4+ T cells, fewer expanded clones and increased TCR diversity than the aged group, suggesting age selection. Observed TCR beta diversity correlated strongly with the percentage of naive T cells measured by flow cytometry. As age increased, observed TCR beta diversity per million T cells dropped in a roughly linear way, and a significant reduction was already evident by age 40.

Systemically healthy Caucasian individuals from Russia, approximately 39 in total and aged roughly 6 to 95 years, were included as donors. Roughly 10 milliliters of peripheral blood were drawn from each donor into EDTA-treated Vacutainer tubes. Ficoll-Paque density-gradient centrifugation was used to isolate PBMCs, with at least 6.5 million per sample. Trizol reagent was used to extract total RNA from the PBMCs, yielding at least 5.5 micrograms per sample. Naive CD45RAhigh/CD27high T cell percentages were measured by flow cytometry on a PBMC aliquot from every donor. Library generation was performed with 5' RACE. The reads were generated on an Illumina HiSeq 2500. The second PCR ran for about 7 to 11 cycles and used a J-beta primer mix along with a sample-barcoded 5' primer. A unique molecular identifier was introduced onto each TCR beta cDNA molecule by a template-switch 5' adaptor carrying 12 random nucleotides. Each sample yielded at least 3 million CDR3-containing paired-end reads. The Mint cDNA synthesis kit, primed by a TRBC-specific oligonucleotide, was used to synthesize first-strand cDNA from all RNA. Following uracil-DNA glycosylase treatment, all cDNA underwent a first 18-cycle PCR with the universal primers M1SS and BC2_uni_R. Per the authors' processing: Normalization of each sample was performed by random selection of 1 million high-quality reads, each carrying a distinct molecular identifier. Instead of being binned into consensus sequences, reads that shared molecular identifiers were thrown out. MiTCR, run with a Q25 quality threshold and the strictest error-elimination algorithm, handled CDR3 identification, clonotype clustering and error correction. A nonparametric unseen species model with Euler transformation was used to estimate lower-bound total TCR beta diversity. TCRdb's own reprocessing of the public reads used fastp at Q25 and MiXCR and kept productive beta chains. Entries that share a CDR3 protein sequence are merged under the most common genes and DNA. V and J calls and clone size were set by TCRdb, not the authors. The sample table holds 580,000 or so distinct CDR3 sequences, of which roughly 48% were seen once. 20% to 25% of the sample belongs to the ten largest clones.

Taken from cysteine to phenylalanine, the CDR3 has 17 residues. Only the CDR3 DNA stays, 51 bases, in frame from base 1. Deletion took 1 base off V and 6 bases off J, with a span of 18 bases between the germline ends. Taken from the germline V gene (reference sequence), the CDR1 and CDR2 loops are MNHNY and SVGAGI. Of note for this clonotype: It lacks a known antigen. A much larger clone differs by one base, so this may be a read error.

The sequence derives from an elderly man in good health. The rearranged chain carries TRBV6-6 and TRBJ1-4; the D gene is possibly TRBD1, with 5 bases matching. Sample: blood. CDR3 loop: CASSYLPGPLDYEKLFF. The sequenced DNA is TGTGCCAGCAGTTACTTGCCGGGACCCCTAGATTATGAAAAACTGTTTTTT.